This entry describes one T cell receptor (beta chain). The antigen is unknown. Sequencing ends 3 residues short of the CDR3 end; the germline J gene provides the rest. All participants had a single incident cervical HPV16 infection, and prevalent HPV16 infections were excluded. This sample stems from a study of T cells in women clearing cervical HPV infection. The germline CDR1 and CDR2 sequences are KGHSH and LQKENI. The J segment lost 5 bases and the V segment lost 5 bases, leaving 11 bases of the junction unmatched. This CDR3 comprises 15 residues. Notes on the study in general: Cases carried less TRBV6-7 than controls: roughly 0.12% versus 0.17%.

Clones were sequenced by immunoSEQ multiplex PCR, and TCRdb holds only the in-frame ones, with some missing. Recorded here are around 30,000 clones; the top ten clones represent about 22%. The sequencing input was blood buffy coat. This chain connects TRBV18 to TRBJ2-5; 7 nucleotides match TRBD1. The source of this sequence is a woman aged 18 to 75 with a cervical HPV16 infection that either progressed to CIN3+ or cleared (not recorded which). CDR3 sequence: CASSSASVRGETQYF. CDR3 bases read: TGTGCCAGCTCATCGGCGAGCGTCAGGGGGGAGACC.